These 18 T cell receptor beta chains originate from one sample sequenced in a study of blood T cell repertoires in COVID-19 (dated by TCRdb to about 2020). Receptor libraries were prepared by the immunoSEQ multiplex PCR assay. This is the immuneACCESS table as TCRdb keeps it, with only in-frame sequences that have V and J called. A part of the clones is gone; compared with another copy, unresolved V genes explain less than half, and the rest is unexplained. The sample has 300,000 to 400,000 clones on record, approximately 87% of them singletons. Jointly, the top ten make up over 0.9% of the sample. The sequencing input was PBMCs or T cells enriched from blood (not recorded which). The receptors originated from a woman aged 25 to 39 with acute COVID-19.

The chain joins TRBV28 to TRBJ1-3, with no clear D. The CDR3 runs to 13 residues. V was clipped by 9 bases and J by 2 bases, with 11 bases between them. CDR1 is MDHEN, CDR2 SYDVKM, per germline. CDR3 coding DNA: TGTGCCAGTCTAGACGGAGCTGGAAACACCATATATTTT. Translating gives CASLDGAGNTIYF.

Concerning this clone: One junction end does not reproduce the germline sequence, and a read error may be involved. CDR3 bases: TGCGCCAGCAGCAAAGACAGGGGGTACACTGAAGCTTTCTTT. Protein sequence: CASSKDRGYTEAFF. The genes are TRBV4-3 and TRBJ1-1, with TRBD1 matching 9 bases. Germline loops: CDR1 LGHNA, CDR2 YSLEER. This CDR3 region has 14 residues.

The chain employs TRBV2 and TRBJ1-4; 10 bases fit TRBD1. This CDR3 contains 14 residues. V lost 4 bases and J lost 8; bases outside the gene matches: 4. The germline V gene has CDR1 SNHLY and CDR2 FYNNEI. The CDR3 loop is CASSGGTGVEKLFF. The CDR3 DNA follows: TGTGCCAGCAGTGGAGGGACAGGGGTGGAAAAACTGTTTTTT.

The chain employs TRBV6-4 and TRBJ2-3, with D tentatively TRBD2 (5 bases). V was shortened by 6 bases and J by 1 base, with 5 bases between the two germline ends. CDR3 length: 12 amino acids. Germline values: CDR1 MRHNA, CDR2 SNTAGT. The CDR3 bases are TGTGCCAGCAGCGGGGGCACAGATACGCAGTATTTT. This translates into CASSGGTDTQYF.

This chain uses TRBV15 with TRBJ2-3; a possible D gene is TRBD1 (6 bases). CDR1 LNHNV and CDR2 YYDKDF come from the germline V gene (reference sequence). The CDR3 is 19 residues long. Between the trimmed V and J ends, which lost 3 bases and 2 bases, there was a span of 24 bases. CDR3 in amino acids: CATSSTLFRDTLVTDTQYF. CDR3 coding DNA: TGTGCCACCAGCAGTACCCTGTTCCGGGACACCTTAGTCACAGATACGCAGTATTTT.

V and J are TRBV19 and TRBJ2-3, with 14 bases identical to TRBD2. The junction had 7 bases not matched to a gene; V was cut back by 5 bases and J by 0 bases. There are 18 residues in the CDR3. The germline V gene has CDR1 LNHDA and CDR2 SQIVND (reference sequence). CDR3 residues: CASSPRLAGGSSTDTQYF. DNA for the CDR3: TGTGCCAGTAGTCCTCGACTAGCGGGGGGGTCTAGCACAGATACGCAGTATTTT.

The chain has TRBV11-2 and TRBJ1-4; weak D call: TRBD1 (5 bases). The CDR3 has 15 residues. The ends were cut back, 6 bases at V and 5 bases at J, with 16 bases in the middle. From germline, CDR1 is SGHAT and CDR2 FQNNGV. CDR3 protein: CASSYRPDSNEKLFF. The CDR3 nucleotides read TGTGCCAGCAGTTACAGGCCCGACTCAAATGAAAAACTGTTTTTT.

V usage is TRBV6-5 and J usage is TRBJ1-6, with 7 bases matching TRBD1. The trim removed 6 bases at V and 0 bases at J, leaving 2 bases unmatched. Germline V gene sequence: CDR1 MNHEY, CDR2 SVGAGI. The CDR3 contains 15 residues. The CDR3 DNA reads TGTGCCAGCAGGACAGGGAGCTCCTATAATTCACCCCTCCACTTT. This codes for CASRTGSSYNSPLHF.

The chain carries TRBV11-2 and TRBJ2-7, with D maybe TRBD1 (5 bases). The CDR3 contains 16 residues. The germline CDR1 and CDR2 sequences are SGHAT and FQNNGV. V was cut by 0 bases and J by 3 bases, with 15 bases left in between. The CDR3 DNA reads TGTGCCAGCAGCTTAGATAGTTGGCAGGGCAACTACGAGCAGTACTTC. Protein: CASSLDSWQGNYEQYF.

This clone has only one observation. The chain recombines TRBV7-9 with TRBJ1-4, with TRBD1 as a possible D gene (5 bases). V lost 5 bases and J 8 bases, leaving 18 bases between the germline ends. The CDR3 extends over 15 amino acids. The germline V gene has CDR1 SEHNR and CDR2 FQNEAQ (reference sequence). CDR3 nucleotides: TGTGCCAGCAGCGTAGAGACAGCGAAATGGGAAAAACTGTTTTTT. It translates to CASSVETAKWEKLFF.

This chain uses TRBV27 with TRBJ2-6, with D tentatively TRBD1 (6 bases). Germline loops: CDR1 MNHEY, CDR2 SMNVEV (reference sequence). The CDR3 runs to 17 residues. The V and J ends lost 5 bases and 0 bases respectively, with 14 bases between them. The CDR3 region is CASSAFQGSSGANVLTF. The CDR3 DNA sequence: TGTGCCAGCAGTGCCTTCCAGGGGAGCTCTGGGGCCAACGTCCTGACTTTC. The full variable domain, its missing parts supplied by reference TRBV27 and TRBJ2-6, is EAQVTQNPRYLITVTGKKLTVTCSQNMNHEYMSWYRQDPGLGLRQIYYSMNVEVTDKGDVPEGYKVSRKEKRNFPLILESPSPNQTSLYFCASSAFQGSSGANVLTFGAGSRLTVL.

The chain uses TRBV2 and TRBJ1-2; 7 bases fit TRBD1. The V gene's germline CDR1 is SNHLY and CDR2 FYNNEI. The CDR3 has 14 residues. V lost 3 bases, J lost 4 bases, and 5 bases stayed unmatched. This CDR3 is CASSDLGTVYGYTF. CDR3 DNA: TGTGCCAGCAGTGACCTGGGGACAGTCTATGGCTACACCTTC.

This chain connects TRBV18 to TRBJ2-5; 8 bases map to TRBD2. The germline CDR1 and CDR2 sequences are KGHSH and LQKENI. This CDR3 region has 15 residues. Unmatched junction bases numbered 4, after V lost 3 bases and J lost 1 base. The CDR3 region is CASSPWGTSQETQYF. The CDR3 DNA is TGTGCCAGCTCACCTTGGGGGACTAGCCAAGAGACCCAGTACTTC.

The chain is built from TRBV5-6 and TRBJ2-4, with TRBD2 identical over 7 bases. J was trimmed by 8 bases and V by 4 bases; bases with no gene match: 9. The germline V gene has CDR1 SGHDT and CDR2 YYEEEE. CDR3 length: 14 residues. The CDR3 DNA is TGTGCCAGCAGCCTCGGACTAGGGAATTACATTCAGTACTTC. This encodes CASSLGLGNYIQYF.

The chain is built from TRBV10-3 and TRBJ1-1; D ambiguous. Trimming took off 7 bases at V and 1 base at J, with 10 bases between the two ends. The CDR3 sequence is 13 residues long. From germline, CDR1 is ENHRY and CDR2 SYGVKD. In nucleotides, the CDR3 is TGTGCCATCAACCAACACCAGAACACTGAAGCTTTCTTT. This codes for CAINQHQNTEAFF.

The chain joins TRBV18 to TRBJ2-7; a weak D match, TRBD1 (5 bases). Germline CDR1 and CDR2: KGHSH and LQKENI. The length of the CDR3 is 15 residues. V was pared by 3 bases and J by 0 bases, with 12 bases between. Here the CDR3 reads CASSPTGAYSYEQYF. CDR3 bases: TGTGCCAGCTCACCTACAGGTGCCTACTCCTACGAGCAGTACTTC.

In regard to this clone: This CDR3 is also generated by other DNA sequences in the sample. The V and J genes are TRBV18 and TRBJ1-1, with D tentatively TRBD1 (5 bases). The CDR3 totals 13 residues. The germline CDR1 and CDR2 sequences are KGHSH and LQKENI. V dropped 3 bases and J dropped 3 bases, with 8 bases sitting between them. The CDR3 spells CASSPDRDTEAFF. The CDR3 DNA reads as TGTGCCAGCTCACCCGACAGAGACACTGAAGCTTTCTTT.

V and J are TRBV27 and TRBJ1-2, with D maybe TRBD1 (5 bases). Trimming took off 0 bases at V and 8 bases at J, with 19 bases between the two ends. The CDR3 runs 16 residues. The germline gives CDR1 MNHEY, CDR2 SMNVEV (reference sequence). The CDR3 spells CASSLSPGGAIEGYTF. The CDR3 DNA reads as TGTGCCAGCAGTTTATCGCCAGGAGGGGCGATCGAGGGCTACACCTTC.